These T cell receptor beta chains were read from a single sample in a study of radiation and T cells in renal cell carcinoma. Profiled with immunoSEQ multiplex PCR; TCRdb holds only in-frame clones, not every one. The sample contains 120,000 to 150,000 clones, 80% to 90% of which appear only once. The sequences come from blood, collected from a patient whose treatment included radiotherapy and nephrectomy. All receptors derive from a woman aged 50 to 60 with renal cell carcinoma. Each CDR3 is given with its conserved first and last residue. A D gene is named only where the DNA matches it firmly. Not every row has a clone size; where given, it reads once, few, many or a size class.

clone_size,v_call,d_call,j_call,cdr3_aa,cdr3_nt
.,TRBV7-9,.,TRBJ2-7,CASLQGSSYEQYF,TGTGCCAGCCTCCAGGGGAGCTCCTACGAGCAGTACTTC
.,TRBV7-2,TRBD1,TRBJ2-7,CASSLKGAREQYF,TGTGCCAGCAGCCTCAAGGGGGCGCGGGAGCAGTACTTC
.,TRBV10-1,TRBD1,TRBJ1-1,CASSESLDRDAFF,TGCGCCAGCAGTGAGTCCTTGGACAGGGATGCTTTCTTT
.,TRBV27,.,TRBJ2-3,CASSNKRGSTDTQYF,TGTGCCAGCAGCAACAAACGGGGGTCTACAGATACGCAGTATTTT
.,TRBV14,.,TRBJ1-5,CASSQDLGQPQHF,TGTGCCAGCAGCCAAGATCTGGGTCAGCCCCAGCATTTT
.,TRBV7-2,TRBD1,TRBJ2-5,CASSLGTGAWETQYF,TGTGCCAGCAGCTTAGGGACAGGGGCTTGGGAGACCCAGTACTTC
once,TRBV2,TRBD2,TRBJ2-5,CASIGLREEETQYF,TGTGCCAGCATAGGACTGCGGGAGGAAGAGACCCAGTACTTC
.,TRBV28,.,TRBJ1-2,CASSQTGSRSYGYTF,TGTGCCAGCAGCCAAACAGGGAGCCGGAGCTATGGCTACACCTTC
.,TRBV5-1,.,TRBJ2-1,CASSLVGNSYNEQFF,TGCGCCAGCAGCTTGGTCGGGAACTCCTACAATGAGCAGTTCTTC
.,TRBV5-4,TRBD2,TRBJ2-1,CASSSTGTSGVLGQFF,TGTGCCAGCAGCTCTACCGGGACTAGCGGGGTTCTGGGGCAGTTCTTC
few,TRBV18,.,TRBJ1-1,CASSLGQSNTEAFF,TGTGCCAGCTCACTTGGACAGTCGAACACTGAAGCTTTCTTT
once,TRBV10-2,TRBD1,TRBJ1-2,CASSEHVFQGVSNYGYTF,TGCGCCAGCAGTGAGCACGTTTTCCAGGGGGTATCTAACTATGGCTACACCTTC
.,TRBV6-1,.,TRBJ1-2,CASSEVWGNYGYTF,TGTGCCAGCAGTGAAGTCTGGGGGAACTATGGCTACACCTTC
.,TRBV2,.,TRBJ2-1,CASSGVRLHNEQFF,TGTGCCAGCAGTGGGGTCAGATTGCACAATGAGCAGTTCTTC
.,TRBV2,TRBD2,TRBJ2-1,CASSGRLAGGQLNEQFF,TGTGCCAGCAGTGGGCGACTAGCGGGAGGCCAATTGAATGAGCAGTTCTTC
.,TRBV28,TRBD1,TRBJ1-5,CASRDRQGPSNQPQHF,TGTGCCAGCAGGGACCGACAGGGACCAAGCAATCAGCCCCAGCATTTT
.,TRBV28,TRBD1,TRBJ1-1,CASSLIQGDTEAFF,TGTGCCAGCAGTTTAATACAGGGGGACACTGAAGCTTTCTTT
once,TRBV7-2,TRBD1,TRBJ1-4,CASSLAGQGNEKLFF,TGTGCCAGCAGCTTAGCGGGACAGGGGAACGAAAAACTGTTTTTT
once,TRBV19,.,TRBJ2-2,CASSIGGGAGELFF,TGTGCCAGTAGTATAGGCGGCGGGGCCGGGGAGCTGTTTTTT
.,TRBV30,.,TRBJ1-4,CAWSVGQSGEKLFF,TGTGCCTGGAGTGTCGGACAGTCGGGTGAAAAACTGTTTTTT
.,TRBV29-1,.,TRBJ1-1,CSGGGRNTEAFF,TGCAGCGGGGGGGGCCGGAACACTGAAGCTTTCTTT
.,TRBV15,.,TRBJ1-6,CATRRGGAYSPLHF,TGTGCCACCCGAAGGGGGGGGGCGTATTCACCCCTCCACTTT
.,TRBV9,.,TRBJ1-4,CASSVDPEEEKLFF,TGTGCCAGCAGCGTAGATCCCGAGGAAGAAAAACTGTTTTTT
.,TRBV11-3,.,TRBJ2-7,CATSRDAEGEQYF,TGTGCCACCTCCCGGGACGCGGAAGGCGAGCAGTACTTC
.,TRBV5-1,TRBD1,TRBJ2-7,CASSPGTGTGWEQYF,TGCGCCAGCAGCCCGGGAACCGGGACAGGGTGGGAGCAGTACTTC
.,TRBV27,.,TRBJ2-3,CASSLSMGYTQYF,TGTGCCAGCAGTTTATCAATGGGGTATACGCAGTATTTT
.,TRBV6-6,.,TRBJ2-4,CASSYSAGKNIQYF,TGTGCCAGCAGTTACTCGGCAGGGAAAAACATTCAGTACTTC
few,TRBV27,.,TRBJ2-4,CASSPGMVGIQYF,TGTGCCAGCAGCCCGGGGATGGTAGGCATTCAGTACTTC
once,TRBV28,.,TRBJ1-1,CASSGYTEAFF,TGTGCCAGCAGTGGGTACACTGAAGCTTTCTTT
few,TRBV2,.,TRBJ1-5,CATRGGDSNQPQHF,TGTGCCACCCGAGGAGGAGATAGCAATCAGCCCCAGCATTTT
.,TRBV4-2,.,TRBJ2-2,CASSGQRNTGELFF,TGTGCCAGCAGCGGGCAGAGAAACACCGGGGAGCTGTTTTTT
.,TRBV5-1,.,TRBJ2-1,CASSLKASPDEQFF,TGCGCCAGCAGCTTGAAGGCCTCGCCGGATGAGCAGTTCTTC
.,TRBV7-2,TRBD2,TRBJ2-1,CASRPLGTSGFNEQFF,TGTGCCAGCAGGCCACTTGGGACTAGCGGGTTTAATGAGCAGTTCTTC
.,TRBV6-5,.,TRBJ2-7,CASRTLDGVRYEQYF,TGTGCCAGCAGGACCCTGGACGGGGTCAGATACGAGCAGTACTTC
.,TRBV20-1,.,TRBJ2-1,CSGGGEQFF,TGCAGTGGGGGTGGTGAGCAGTTCTTC
.,TRBV27,TRBD1,TRBJ2-1,CASSGRGQGIYEQFF,TGTGCCAGCAGTGGGCGGGGACAGGGCATTTATGAGCAGTTCTTC
.,TRBV28,.,TRBJ2-7,CASSLRALITAGEQYF,TGTGCCAGCAGTTTACGTGCTCTCATAACAGCTGGGGAGCAGTACTTC
.,TRBV4-1,.,TRBJ2-2,CASSQEGIVTGELFF,TGCGCCAGCAGCCAAGAGGGTATTGTTACCGGGGAGCTGTTTTTT
.,TRBV7-2,.,TRBJ1-2,CASSLDAGQDYGYTF,TGTGCCAGCAGCTTAGACGCAGGGCAGGACTATGGCTACACCTTC
.,TRBV7-9,.,TRBJ2-7,CASSKDGSSYEQYF,TGTGCCAGCAGCAAGGACGGGAGCTCCTACGAGCAGTACTTC
.,TRBV27,TRBD2,TRBJ2-5,CASSSQGLAGETQYF,TGTGCCAGCAGTTCCCAGGGGCTAGCGGGAGAGACCCAGTACTTC
.,TRBV13,TRBD2,TRBJ2-7,CASNRGGGLDYEQYF,TGTGCCAGCAATCGAGGCGGAGGACTAGACTACGAGCAGTACTTC
.,TRBV9,.,TRBJ1-2,CASSEGAGDGYTF,TGTGCCAGCAGCGAAGGGGCAGGGGATGGCTACACCTTC
.,TRBV29-1,.,TRBJ2-1,CSVGGGESNEQFF,TGCAGCGTTGGAGGGGGGGAGAGCAATGAGCAGTTCTTC